This TCR beta chain was captured in a study of Graves' ophthalmopathy and Graves' hyperthyroidism. Pregnancy or lactation, uncontrolled infections and other autoimmune diseases were grounds for excluding patients. For repertoire sequencing, the TCR beta CDR3 regions were amplified from RNA transcripts. The first round was an RT-PCR with HTBI primers, and the second round was a multiplex PCR. TCRdb re-derived calls from the multiplex PCR reads in MiXCR, one entry per CDR3 protein. The repertoire consists of 650,000 to 900,000 distinct CDR3 sequences, with 40% occurring once and the leading ten covering approximately 46%. J gave up 3 bases and V 5 bases, and 6 bases lay outside the gene matches. The CDR3 sequence is 15 residues long. Per germline, CDR1 SGDLS and CDR2 YYNGEE. This clonotype was counted ten times or more.

The sequence derives from an adult man with Graves' ophthalmopathy. The specimen was peripheral blood. J is TRBJ1-5 and V is TRBV9; 9 positions match TRBD1. The chain's CDR3 is CASSRTGAVNQPQHF. The CDR3 nucleotides are TGTGCCAGCAGTAGGACAGGGGCCGTCAATCAGCCCCAGCATTTT.